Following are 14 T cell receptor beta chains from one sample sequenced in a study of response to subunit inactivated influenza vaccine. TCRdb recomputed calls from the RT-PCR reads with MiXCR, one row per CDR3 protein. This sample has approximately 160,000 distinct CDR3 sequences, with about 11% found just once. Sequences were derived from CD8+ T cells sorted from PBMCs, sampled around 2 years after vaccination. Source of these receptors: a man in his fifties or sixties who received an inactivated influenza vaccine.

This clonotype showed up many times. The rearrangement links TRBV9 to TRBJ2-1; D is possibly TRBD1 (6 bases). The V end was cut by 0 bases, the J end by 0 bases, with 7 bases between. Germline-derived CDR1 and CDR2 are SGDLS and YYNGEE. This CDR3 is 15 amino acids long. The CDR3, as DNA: TGTGCCAGCAGCGTAGAAGGGGGCTCCTACAATGAGCAGTTCTTC. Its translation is CASSVEGGSYNEQFF.

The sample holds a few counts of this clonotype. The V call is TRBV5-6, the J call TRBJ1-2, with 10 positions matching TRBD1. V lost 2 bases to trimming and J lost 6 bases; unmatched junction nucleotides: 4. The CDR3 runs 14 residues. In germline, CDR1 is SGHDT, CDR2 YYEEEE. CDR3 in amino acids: CASSFGTGVDGYTF. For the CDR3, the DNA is TGTGCCAGCAGCTTCGGGACAGGGGTTGATGGCTACACCTTC.

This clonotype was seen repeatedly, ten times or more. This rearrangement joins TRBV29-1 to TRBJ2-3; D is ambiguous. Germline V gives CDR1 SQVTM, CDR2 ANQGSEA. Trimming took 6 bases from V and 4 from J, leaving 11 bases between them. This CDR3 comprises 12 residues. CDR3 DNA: TGCAGCGTCACCCCGGAACCAGATACGCAGTATTTT. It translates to CSVTPEPDTQYF.

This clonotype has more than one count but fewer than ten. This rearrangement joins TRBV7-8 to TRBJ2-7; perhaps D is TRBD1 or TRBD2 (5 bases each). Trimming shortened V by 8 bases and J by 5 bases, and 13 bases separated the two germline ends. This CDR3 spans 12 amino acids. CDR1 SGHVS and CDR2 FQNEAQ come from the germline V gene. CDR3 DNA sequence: TGTGCCAGCGGGTTGGGGGTGAACGAGCAGTACTTC. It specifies CASGLGVNEQYF.

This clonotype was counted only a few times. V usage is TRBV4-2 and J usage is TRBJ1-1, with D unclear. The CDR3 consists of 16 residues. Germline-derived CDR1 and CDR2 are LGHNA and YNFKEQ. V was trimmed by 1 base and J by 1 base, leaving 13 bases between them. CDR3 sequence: CASSQGSLGWNTEAFF. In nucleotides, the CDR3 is TGTGCCAGCAGCCAAGGGTCTTTGGGTTGGAACACTGAAGCTTTCTTT.

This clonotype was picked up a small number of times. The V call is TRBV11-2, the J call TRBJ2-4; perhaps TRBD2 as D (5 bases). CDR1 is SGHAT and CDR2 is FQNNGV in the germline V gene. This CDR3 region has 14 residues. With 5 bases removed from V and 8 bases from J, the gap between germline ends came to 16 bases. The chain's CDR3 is CASSPDSPGDIQYF. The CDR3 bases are TGTGCCAGCAGCCCCGACTCTCCCGGGGACATTCAGTACTTC. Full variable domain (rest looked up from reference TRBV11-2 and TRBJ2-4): EAGVAQSPRYKIIEKRQSVAFWCNPISGHATLYWYQQILGQGPKLLIQFQNNGVVDDSQLPKDRFSAERLKGVDSTLKIQPAKLEDSAVYLCASSPDSPGDIQYFGAGTRLSVL.

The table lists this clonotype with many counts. CDR3 protein: CASSQDGQGNTEAFF. As DNA, the CDR3 is TGCGCCAGCAGCCAAGACGGACAGGGGAACACTGAAGCTTTCTTT. The genes are TRBV4-3 and TRBJ1-1; 8 positions agree with TRBD1. With V trimmed by 0 bases and J by 1 base, 1 base remained unmatched. Germline loops: CDR1 LGHNA, CDR2 YSLEER. The CDR3 spans 15 residues.

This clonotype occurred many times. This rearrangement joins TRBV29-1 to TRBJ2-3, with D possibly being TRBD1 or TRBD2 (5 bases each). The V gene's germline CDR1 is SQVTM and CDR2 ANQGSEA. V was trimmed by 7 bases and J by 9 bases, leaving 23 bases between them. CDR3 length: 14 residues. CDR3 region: CSAMLGAEVGTQYF. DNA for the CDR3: TGCAGCGCTATGCTAGGGGCGGAGGTTGGGACGCAGTATTTT.

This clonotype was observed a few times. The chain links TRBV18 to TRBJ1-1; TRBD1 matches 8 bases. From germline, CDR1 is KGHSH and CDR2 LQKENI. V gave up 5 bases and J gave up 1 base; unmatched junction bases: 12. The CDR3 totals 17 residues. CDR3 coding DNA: TGTGCCAGCTCAACGGACAGGGTTAAAGTTTCGAACACTGAAGCTTTCTTT. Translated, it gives CASSTDRVKVSNTEAFF.

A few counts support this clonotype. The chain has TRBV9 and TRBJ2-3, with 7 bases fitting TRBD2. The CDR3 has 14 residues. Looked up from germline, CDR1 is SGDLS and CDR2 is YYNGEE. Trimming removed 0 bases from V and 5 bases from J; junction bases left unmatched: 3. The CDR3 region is CASSVGGGGDTQYF. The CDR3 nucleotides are TGTGCCAGCAGCGTAGGCGGGGGAGGAGATACGCAGTATTTT.

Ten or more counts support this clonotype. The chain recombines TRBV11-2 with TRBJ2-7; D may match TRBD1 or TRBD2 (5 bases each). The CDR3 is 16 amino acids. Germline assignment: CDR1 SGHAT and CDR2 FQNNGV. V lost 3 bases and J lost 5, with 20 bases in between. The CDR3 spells CASSLGSGTVSDEQYF. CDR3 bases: TGTGCCAGCAGCTTGGGGTCGGGGACGGTCTCGGACGAGCAGTACTTC.

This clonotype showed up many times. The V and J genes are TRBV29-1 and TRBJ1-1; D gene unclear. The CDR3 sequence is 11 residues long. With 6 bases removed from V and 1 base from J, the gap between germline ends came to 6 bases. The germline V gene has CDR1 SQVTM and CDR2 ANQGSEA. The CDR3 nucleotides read TGCAGCGTGGATAAGAACACTGAAGCTTTCTTT. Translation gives CSVDKNTEAFF.

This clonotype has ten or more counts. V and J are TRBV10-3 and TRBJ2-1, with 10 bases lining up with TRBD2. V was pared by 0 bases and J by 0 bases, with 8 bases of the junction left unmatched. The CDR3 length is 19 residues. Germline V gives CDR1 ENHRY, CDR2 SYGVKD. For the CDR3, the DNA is TGTGCCATCAGTGAGTCAGAGACTAGCGGGCGGAGCTCCTACAATGAGCAGTTCTTC. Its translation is CAISESETSGRSSYNEQFF.

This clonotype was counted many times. In DNA form, the CDR3 reads TGCGCCAGCAGCCAAGAGTGGCCTGCAAAACTGTTTTTT. Protein: CASSQEWPAKLFF. The chain employs TRBV4-3 and TRBJ1-4; D is unresolved. The V gene's germline CDR1 is LGHNA and CDR2 YSLEER. This CDR3 spans 13 amino acids. V gave up 0 bases and J gave up 10 bases, with 9 bases separating them.